The 18 T cell receptor beta chains listed next were all sequenced from one sample in a study of graft-versus-host responses after intestinal transplantation. What these receptors recognize is not known. Clones were read by immunoSEQ multiplex PCR, and TCRdb kept only the in-frame ones, dropping some. The table lists tens of thousands of clones, approximately 92% of them singletons. Material: unstimulated CD8+ T cells sorted from spleen or lymph node cells, obtained before transplant. All receptors come from a human donor who was the organ donor for an intestinal transplant.

The chain recombines TRBV15 with TRBJ2-1, with TRBD2 identical over 10 bases. This CDR3 spans 17 amino acids. Germline CDR1 LNHNV, CDR2 YYDKDF (reference sequence). V shed 8 bases, J shed 6 bases, and the junction held 16 bases outside the gene matches. CDR3 loop: CATGGLAGDYMGNEQFF. Written as DNA, the CDR3 is TGTGCCACCGGGGGGCTAGCGGGAGACTACATGGGCAATGAGCAGTTCTTC.

The chain is built from TRBV7-9 and TRBJ1-2; 9 nucleotides line up with TRBD1. The trim removed 5 bases at V and 4 bases at J, leaving 17 bases unmatched. This CDR3 comprises 18 residues. Germline V gene data show CDR1 as SEHNR and CDR2 as FQNEAQ (reference sequence). The CDR3 DNA reads as TGTGCCAGCAGCGACCACCCCGGGACAGGGACAGATGGCTATGGCTACACCTTC. Translation gives CASSDHPGTGTDGYGYTF. Full variable domain (missing parts from reference TRBV7-9 and TRBJ1-2): DTGVSQNPRHKITKRGQNVTFRCDPISEHNRLYWYRQTLGQGPEFLTYFQNEAQLEKSRLLSDRFSAERPKGSFSTLEIQRTEQGDSAMYLCASSDHPGTGTDGYGYTFGSGTRLTVV.

The chain joins TRBV2 to TRBJ2-1, with TRBD2 matching over 10 bases. The CDR3 spans 16 residues. The V gene end was trimmed by 4 bases and the J gene end by 8 bases; junction bases not matched to a gene: 11. CDR1 and CDR2 from the germline V gene are SNHLY and FYNNEI. The CDR3: CASSGASGGRVHEQFF. The CDR3 DNA follows: TGTGCCAGCAGTGGGGCTAGCGGGGGCCGGGTCCATGAGCAGTTCTTC.

The chain combines TRBV11-2 with TRBJ2-3; 11 bases map to TRBD2. Germline V gene sequence: CDR1 SGHAT, CDR2 FQNNGV. The V and J ends lost 5 bases and 4 bases, in that order; junction bases with no gene match: 11. CDR3 size: 17 residues. The CDR3 region has the DNA TGTGCCAGCAGCGCATCCACTAGCGGGAGCGGCGCAGATACGCAGTATTTT. Protein sequence: CASSASTSGSGADTQYF.

This chain joins TRBV19 and TRBJ1-3; TRBD1 might be the D (6 bases). The germline V gene encodes CDR1 LNHDA and CDR2 SQIVND (reference sequence). Trimming took 11 bases from V and 8 from J, leaving 28 bases between them. The CDR3 contains 16 residues. The chain's CDR3 is CAGFQKRDIYVDTIYF. The CDR3 region has the DNA TGTGCCGGGTTCCAGAAGCGGGACATTTACGTGGACACCATATATTTT.

This clone came up a few times. V gene TRBV5-6 combines with J gene TRBJ2-7; D unresolved. The length of the CDR3 is 13 residues. The germline V gene has CDR1 SGHDT and CDR2 YYEEEE. The V end lost 1 base, the J end lost 1 base, and 6 bases lay between the germline ends. CDR3 sequence (DNA): TGTGCCAGCAGCTTGTTCTCGTCCTACGAGCAGTACTTC. It codes for CASSLFSSYEQYF.

Only one count was recorded for this clone. This sequence joins TRBV11-1 and TRBJ2-7, with 9 bases aligning to TRBD2. V lost 5 bases, J lost 2 bases, and 7 bases stayed unmatched. The CDR3 has 15 amino acids. Per germline, CDR1 SGHAT and CDR2 FQDESV (reference sequence). The DNA for the CDR3 is TGTGCCAGCAGCCGGCCGGGACTAGCTCCCTACGAGCAGTACTTC. As protein: CASSRPGLAPYEQYF.

The chain carries TRBV19 and TRBJ2-7; D call uncertain. CDR1 LNHDA and CDR2 SQIVND come from the germline V gene (reference sequence). This CDR3 region has 16 residues. Trimming cost V 4 bases and J 2 bases, with 18 bases left between them. The CDR3 DNA sequence: TGTGCCAGTAGTACGAGCGTTGTTCCAGCCACCTACGAGCAGTACTTC. Protein: CASSTSVVPATYEQYF.

V and J are TRBV6-5 and TRBJ2-7, with 12 bases lining up with TRBD2. The J call is uncertain, as TRBJ2-1 better fits the DNA end. Germline values: CDR1 MNHEY, CDR2 SVGAGI. The CDR3 extends over 15 amino acids. This chain's CDR3 is CASRSSGGVYNEQFF. In DNA, the CDR3 is TGTGCCAGCAGATCTAGCGGGGGGGTTTACAATGAGCAGTTCTTC.

The chain is built from TRBV11-3 and TRBJ2-2; possibly TRBD2 for D (5 bases). The CDR3 loop spans 16 amino acids. Trimming removed 0 bases at V and 0 bases at J, with 8 bases between. CDR1 SGHNT and CDR2 YENEEA come from the germline V gene. In DNA form, the CDR3 reads TGTGCCAGCAGCTTAGAGGCGGGTCCGAACACCGGGGAGCTGTTTTTT. Its translation is CASSLEAGPNTGELFF.

This chain uses TRBV27 with TRBJ2-7; perhaps TRBD2 as D (6 bases). The V and J ends lost 1 base and 2 bases respectively, with 24 bases between them. The V gene's germline CDR1 is MNHEY and CDR2 SMNVEV (reference sequence). This CDR3 is built from 19 residues. The CDR3 sequence: CASSLYGVSWGVSPYEQYF. CDR3 bases: TGTGCCAGCAGTTTATATGGTGTGTCGTGGGGGGTGTCTCCCTACGAGCAGTACTTC.

The chain employs TRBV19 and TRBJ2-1; D might be TRBD1 (5 bases). V was pared by 3 bases and J by 5 bases, with 14 bases between. The CDR3 extends over 15 amino acids. Per germline, CDR1 LNHDA and CDR2 SQIVND (reference sequence). CDR3 in DNA: TGTGCCAGTAGTATTCTCCAGGGTCTCGACAATGAGCAGTTCTTC. It encodes CASSILQGLDNEQFF.

With regard to this clone: At one boundary the junction diverges from the germline segment, which might be a read error. The V and J genes are TRBV6-5 and TRBJ2-6; D might be TRBD1 (5 bases). Looked up from germline, CDR1 is MNHEY and CDR2 is SVGAGI. This CDR3 is 15 amino acids long. CDR3 in amino acids: CASSLTFSGADVLTF. In DNA form, the CDR3 reads TGTGCCAGCAGTCTAACTTTCTCTGGGGCCGACGTCCTGACTTTC.

The chain links TRBV4-1 to TRBJ2-1; 10 bases align to TRBD2. Per the germline V gene, CDR1 is MGHRA and CDR2 is YSYEKL. V was pared by 1 base and J by 9 bases, with 6 bases of the junction left unmatched. The CDR3 loop spans 15 amino acids. CDR3 loop: CASSQVSGREGEQFF. In nucleotides, the CDR3 is TGCGCCAGCAGCCAAGTGAGCGGGAGGGAAGGTGAGCAGTTCTTC.

This clone was detected only a few times. This chain connects TRBV4-3 to TRBJ2-7; 13 bases match TRBD2. The CDR3 runs to 15 residues. J lost 7 bases, V lost 4 bases, and 7 bases had no gene match. In germline, CDR1 is LGHNA, CDR2 YSLEER. In DNA, the CDR3 is TGCGCCAGCAGCCCCGGACTAGCGGGGGCGGGAGAGCAGTACTTC. The encoded protein is CASSPGLAGAGEQYF.

The chain combines TRBV28 with TRBJ2-7, with 7 positions matching TRBD1. After removal of 3 bases from V and 1 base from J, the junction contained 9 bases not matched to a gene. This CDR3 is 16 amino acids long. Germline V gene sequence: CDR1 MDHEN, CDR2 SYDVKM. The CDR3 DNA follows: TGTGCCAGCAGTTTGTCGCCGGGACAGTGGTCCTACGAGCAGTACTTC. It specifies CASSLSPGQWSYEQYF. Drawing the rest from reference TRBV28 and TRBJ2-7, the complete variable domain is DVKVTQSSRYLVKRTGEKVFLECVQDMDHENMFWYRQDPGLGLRLIYFSYDVKMKEKGDIPEGYSVSREKKERFSLILESASTNQTSMYLCASSLSPGQWSYEQYFGPGTRLTVT.

The chain carries TRBV7-2 and TRBJ2-1, with a tentative D call TRBD1 (5 bases). V lost 1 base and J 4 bases, leaving 5 bases between the germline ends. The CDR3 extends over 13 amino acids. Looked up from germline, CDR1 is SGHTA and CDR2 is FQGNSA. CDR3 in DNA: TGTGCCAGCAGCTTAGGACAGTACAATGAGCAGTTCTTC. Protein sequence: CASSLGQYNEQFF. Supplemented by reference TRBV7-2 and TRBJ2-1, the full variable domain reads GAGVSQSPSNKVTEKGKDVELRCDPISGHTALYWYRQSLGQGLEFLIYFQGNSAPDKSGLPSDRFSAERTGGSVSTLTIQRTQQEDSAVYLCASSLGQYNEQFFGPGTRLTVL.

This clone has just a few counts. The rearrangement uses TRBV5-6 and TRBJ2-1; the D gene is possibly TRBD2 (6 bases). The CDR3 is 14 amino acids. Trimming removed 4 bases from V and 3 bases from J, with 11 bases in between. Germline V gene data show CDR1 as SGHDT and CDR2 as YYEEEE. The CDR3 DNA reads as TGTGCCAGCAGCGGAGGGACGGACTACAATGAGCAGTTCTTC. This codes for CASSGGTDYNEQFF.